Listed here are 22 T cell receptor beta chains from one sample, sequenced in a study of blood T cell repertoires in COVID-19. The data were produced by immunoSEQ multiplex PCR, yet TCRdb's version contains in-frame clones alone and is incomplete. The sample has roughly 100,000 clones; 70% to 90% are singletons. Source material: peripheral blood. The origin of the receptors is a man at least 80 years old with acute or convalescent COVID-19.

V is TRBV28 and J is TRBJ1-5; D gene uncertain. V lost 5 bases and J 0 bases, leaving 11 bases between the germline ends. Germline assignment: CDR1 MDHEN and CDR2 SYDVKM. The CDR3 runs to 15 residues. The chain's CDR3 is CASSAPGNSNQPQHF. The CDR3 coding sequence is TGTGCCAGCAGTGCGCCCGGGAATAGCAATCAGCCCCAGCATTTT.

V is TRBV28 and J is TRBJ1-6, with D possibly being TRBD1 (6 bases). CDR3 length equals 15 residues. CDR1 and CDR2 (germline): MDHEN, SYDVKM. Deletions cut 4 bases from V and 6 bases from J, with 13 bases between. CDR3 DNA sequence: TGTGCCAGCAGTTCTCTCAGGGGTAGTAATTCACCCCTCCACTTT. This gives the protein CASSSLRGSNSPLHF.

The chain uses TRBV21-1 and TRBJ1-5. TRBV21-1 is termed a pseudogene. The length of the CDR3 is 16 residues. CDR3 sequence reads: CASSPTLCRGYQPQHF. The CDR3 DNA follows: TGTGCCAGCAGCCCCACCTTATGTCGGGGTTATCAGCCCCAGCATTTT.

The sample holds one count of this clone. The rearrangement joins TRBV12-3 or TRBV12-4 to TRBJ1-5; the D is unclear. V dropped 1 base and J dropped 7 bases, with 5 bases sitting between them. The CDR3 loop spans 12 amino acids. The CDR3 DNA reads TGTGCCAGCAGTTTAGAGAGGCAGCCCCAGCATTTT. Protein sequence: CASSLERQPQHF.

J is TRBJ2-1 and V is TRBV27; TRBD2 matches at 8 bases. V lost 6 bases to trimming and J lost 4 bases; unmatched junction nucleotides: 8. This CDR3 is 15 amino acids long. The germline gives CDR1 MNHEY, CDR2 SMNVEV (reference sequence). CDR3 sequence reads: CASSHIAGTYNEQFF. The CDR3 bases are TGTGCCAGCAGCCATATAGCGGGAACTTACAATGAGCAGTTCTTC.

This clone was recorded only once. V usage is TRBV5-4 and J usage is TRBJ2-3; 7 bases are shared with TRBD2. Looked up from germline, CDR1 is SGHNT and CDR2 is YYREEE (reference sequence). After removal of 0 bases from V and 4 bases from J, the junction contained 8 bases not matched to a gene. The CDR3 has 16 amino acids. The CDR3 region is CASSLAAGVGADTQYF. In DNA form, the CDR3 reads TGTGCCAGCAGCTTGGCGGCGGGAGTGGGGGCAGATACGCAGTATTTT.

V gene TRBV24-1 combines with J gene TRBJ2-1, with TRBD2 identical over 9 bases. The germline V gene encodes CDR1 KGHDR and CDR2 SFDVKD. V shed 2 bases, J shed 9 bases, and the junction held 10 bases outside the gene matches. The length of the CDR3 is 16 residues. For the CDR3, the DNA is TGTGCCACCAGTGATTCCTATAGCGGGAGATTGAGTGAGCAGTTCTTC. Translating it yields CATSDSYSGRLSEQFF.

The chain links TRBV28 to TRBJ2-7; TRBD2 aligns across 8 bases. The CDR3 spans 15 residues. From germline, CDR1 is MDHEN and CDR2 SYDVKM. With V trimmed by 5 bases and J by 3 bases, 9 bases remained unmatched. CDR3 protein: CASSREGAGDYEQYF. CDR3 DNA: TGTGCCAGCAGTCGCGAGGGAGCGGGAGACTACGAGCAGTACTTC. The full variable domain, completed using reference TRBV28 and TRBJ2-7, is DVKVTQSSRYLVKRTGEKVFLECVQDMDHENMFWYRQDPGLGLRLIYFSYDVKMKEKGDIPEGYSVSREKKERFSLILESASTNQTSMYLCASSREGAGDYEQYFGPGTRLTVT.

CDR3 DNA: TGTGCCAGCACTGGAGTCAGCAATGAGCAGTTCTTC. Its translation is CASTGVSNEQFF. The chain employs TRBV6-6 and TRBJ2-1; D gene uncertain. The CDR3 consists of 12 residues. Germline values: CDR1 MNHNY, CDR2 SVGAGI (reference sequence). Trimming removed 7 bases from V and 6 bases from J, with 10 bases in between.

V is TRBV19 and J is TRBJ1-1; a weak D match, TRBD1 (6 bases). CDR3 size: 12 residues. CDR1 is LNHDA and CDR2 is SQIVND in the germline V gene (reference sequence). Between the trimmed V and J ends, which lost 4 bases and 5 bases, there was a span of 8 bases. CDR3: CASSKQGTEAFF. CDR3 DNA sequence: TGTGCCAGTAGTAAACAGGGTACTGAAGCTTTCTTT.

The V and J genes are TRBV6-5 and TRBJ1-2; D unresolved. V was pared by 3 bases and J by 8 bases, with 16 bases between. Germline assignment: CDR1 MNHEY and CDR2 SVGAGI. This CDR3 has 14 residues. The CDR3 DNA follows: TGTGCCAGCAGTTATGGGCAGACTACCCTGGGCTACACCTTC. It translates to CASSYGQTTLGYTF.

This clone was picked up one time. The identical CDR3 is also encoded by other nucleotide sequences in the sample. The chain recombines TRBV7-3 with TRBJ2-3, with no clear D. V shed 4 bases and J shed 1 base, with 9 bases lying between them. Germline V CDR1 and CDR2: SGHTA, FQGTGA. The CDR3 sequence is 14 residues long. Here the CDR3 reads CASSSLAGTDTQYF. The CDR3 nucleotides read TGTGCCAGCAGCTCCTTGGCGGGCACAGATACGCAGTATTTT. The full variable domain, completed using reference TRBV7-3 and TRBJ2-3, is GAGVSQTPSNKVTEKGKYVELRCDPISGHTALYWYRQSLGQGPEFLIYFQGTGAADDSGLPNDRFFAVRPEGSVSTLKIQRTERGDSAVYLCASSSLAGTDTQYFGPGTRLTVL.

Points on this clone: It is unclear where the CDR3 begins or ends on the DNA, so no DNA is shown, and the CDR3 is as TCRdb lists it. V is TRBV21-1 and J is TRBJ2-3; TRBD2, the D gene given by the table, was not confirmed from the DNA. TRBV21-1 is tagged as a pseudogene. The CDR3 region is 16 residues in length, termini included. The CDR3 is CASSKKVGAGTDTQYF.

J is TRBJ1-5 and V is TRBV5-6, with 7 bases lining up with TRBD1. The CDR3 has 16 amino acids. Germline assignment: CDR1 SGHDT and CDR2 YYEEEE. V shed 2 bases and J 0 bases; nucleotides not matched to a gene: 5. The CDR3 reads CASSFFQGVSNQPQHF. The CDR3 nucleotides are TGTGCCAGCAGCTTCTTTCAGGGGGTTAGCAATCAGCCCCAGCATTTT.

The rearrangement links TRBV7-2 to TRBJ1-2; tentatively, D is TRBD1 (5 bases). The CDR3 has 15 amino acids. Trimming took off 1 base at V and 4 bases at J, with 13 bases between the two ends. Germline CDR1 reads SGHTA; CDR2 reads FQGNSA. CDR3 region: CASSLVGEGSYGYTF. Written as DNA, the CDR3 is TGTGCCAGCAGCTTAGTAGGGGAGGGGAGCTATGGCTACACCTTC. Combining the CDR3 with reference TRBV7-2 and TRBJ1-2 gives the whole variable domain GAGVSQSPSNKVTEKGKDVELRCDPISGHTALYWYRQSLGQGLEFLIYFQGNSAPDKSGLPSDRFSAERTGGSVSTLTIQRTQQEDSAVYLCASSLVGEGSYGYTFGSGTRLTVV.

This clone was counted between two and nine times. The J gene is TRBJ2-7, the V gene TRBV6-2 or TRBV6-3, with a possible D match to TRBD2 (6 bases). CDR1 MNHEY and CDR2 SVGEGT come from the germline V gene. V gave up 4 bases and J gave up 9 bases, with 25 bases separating them. The CDR3 loop spans 16 amino acids. Here the CDR3 DNA reads TGTGCCAGCAGTTCAGCGGCCCGGGACTCCACCGCGCGGCAGTACTTC. Amino acid sequence: CASSSAARDSTARQYF.

The rearrangement uses TRBV7-8 and TRBJ2-2; D call uncertain. V lost 5 bases and J lost 5, with 6 bases in between. CDR3 size: 12 residues. CDR1 is SGHVS and CDR2 is FQNEAQ in the germline V gene. CDR3 sequence (DNA): TGTGCCAGCAGCACCTATACCGGGGAGCTGTTTTTT. It codes for CASSTYTGELFF.

This sequence joins TRBV29-1 and TRBJ2-7; 7 bases match TRBD1. Unmatched junction bases numbered 6, after V lost 4 bases and J lost 0 bases. This CDR3 contains 14 residues. Germline loops: CDR1 SQVTM, CDR2 ANQGSEA. CDR3 protein: CSVVIRDSSYEQYF. The CDR3 DNA follows: TGCAGCGTTGTAATACGGGACAGCTCCTACGAGCAGTACTTC.

The V and J genes are TRBV7-3 and TRBJ1-6; no firm D call. Trimming left V 0 bases short and J 10 bases short, with 10 bases between. The CDR3 has 14 amino acids. Looked up from germline, CDR1 is SGHTA and CDR2 is FQGTGA. CDR3 amino acids: CASSLTGPGSPLHF. CDR3 coding DNA: TGTGCCAGCAGCTTAACAGGCCCGGGGTCACCCCTCCACTTT.

This chain links TRBV6-5 with TRBJ2-7; D remains unclear. CDR1 is MNHEY, CDR2 SVGAGI, per germline. V was trimmed by 0 bases and J by 4 bases, leaving 7 bases between them. The CDR3 runs 13 residues. CDR3 DNA sequence: TGTGCCAGCAGTTACTCTCGGGTTTACGAGCAGTACTTC. This translates into CASSYSRVYEQYF.

This clone occurred a few times. The chain recombines TRBV7-2 with TRBJ2-7; 7 bases are shared with TRBD2. CDR3 length equals 13 residues. CDR1 is SGHTA and CDR2 is FQGNSA in the germline V gene. J lost 4 bases, V lost 4 bases, and 4 bases had no gene match. CDR3 in amino acids: CASSSWGGYEQYF. The CDR3 nucleotides are TGTGCCAGCAGCTCCTGGGGGGGGTACGAGCAGTACTTC.

This rearrangement joins TRBV20-1 to TRBJ1-5, with TRBD1 matching over 7 bases. The germline gives CDR1 DFQATT, CDR2 SNEGSKA (reference sequence). V lost 3 bases to trimming and J lost 0 bases; unmatched junction nucleotides: 11. The CDR3 contains 17 residues. The DNA of the CDR3 is TGCAGTGCTAGTTATACAGGGGACGATCTTAGCAATCAGCCCCAGCATTTT. As protein: CSASYTGDDLSNQPQHF.